The next 16 T cell receptor beta chains were all read from a single sample in a study of OX40 agonist ivuxolimab in advanced cancers. Sequencing was performed with immunoSEQ multiplex PCR; in TCRdb, only in-frame clones are kept and a portion is missing. The sample consists of 15,000 to 20,000 clones, roughly 83% of them appearing once. This specimen consisted of CD4+ or CD8+ T cells sorted from blood, obtained in a trial of the OX40 agonist ivuxolimab. The receptors derive from an adult with an advanced solid tumor such as melanoma, head and neck, liver or kidney cancer.

Only a few counts were recorded for this clone. This chain links TRBV6-1 with TRBJ2-1; no reliable D call. Germline V gene data show CDR1 as MNHNS and CDR2 as SASEGT. This CDR3 has 12 residues. The V end was cut by 8 bases, the J end by 6 bases, with 11 bases between. The CDR3 DNA is TGTGCCAGCCTGACGAACAGCAATGAGCAGTTCTTC. Residues: CASLTNSNEQFF.

Only one count was recorded for this clone. The V call is TRBV9, the J call TRBJ1-6; D is possibly TRBD1 (5 bases). Deletions cut 2 bases from V and 3 bases from J, with 6 bases between. There are 14 residues in the CDR3. Germline lookup yields CDR1 SGDLS and CDR2 YYNGEE. CDR3 coding DNA: TGTGCCAGCAGCGTTGGACACTATAATTCACCCCTCCACTTT. Translated, it gives CASSVGHYNSPLHF.

The CDR3 sequence: CASSLARATDTQYF. The DNA of the CDR3 is TGCGCCAGCAGCTTGGCGCGGGCCACAGATACGCAGTATTTT. The V call is TRBV5-1, the J call TRBJ2-3, with D possibly TRBD2 on 5 matching bases. There are 14 residues in the CDR3. V was trimmed by 0 bases and J by 2 bases, leaving 7 bases between them. Germline values: CDR1 SGHRS, CDR2 YFSETQ.

For this clone: A far larger clone is off by one base, so a read error is likely. The chain combines TRBV2 with TRBJ2-5, with a weak D call TRBD2 (5 bases). CDR1 and CDR2 (germline): SNHLY, FYNNEI. V was clipped by 4 bases and J by 14 bases, with 23 bases between them. This CDR3 region has 14 residues. CDR3 DNA: TGTGCCAGCAGTGGAGATAACACCGACTACGAGCAATACTTC. It yields the protein CASSGDNTDYEQYF.

The chain carries TRBV19 and TRBJ2-2; maybe TRBD2 (6 bases). This CDR3 has 14 residues. The V end lost 7 bases, the J end lost 3 bases, and 12 bases lay between the germline ends. Germline values: CDR1 LNHDA, CDR2 SQIVND (reference sequence). CDR3 in DNA: TGTGCCAGTAAGGAGGGTCTTTACACCGGGGAGCTGTTTTTT. This translates into CASKEGLYTGELFF.

The rearrangement joins TRBV5-1 to TRBJ1-1, with D unclear. V dropped 5 bases and J dropped 0 bases, with 11 bases sitting between them. Germline V gives CDR1 SGHRS, CDR2 YFSETQ. This CDR3 region has 14 residues. The CDR3 loop reads CASRAGTLNTEAFF. In nucleotides, the CDR3 is TGCGCCAGCAGGGCTGGAACATTGAACACTGAAGCTTTCTTT.

The chain recombines TRBV30 with TRBJ1-6; D is possibly TRBD1 (5 bases). From germline, CDR1 is GTSNPN and CDR2 SVGIG (reference sequence). With 3 bases removed from V and 5 bases from J, the gap between germline ends came to 5 bases. The CDR3 sequence is 12 residues long. The CDR3 nucleotides are TGTGCCTGGAGCAGGGATAATTCACCCCTCCACTTT. It is translated as CAWSRDNSPLHF.

V is TRBV29-1 and J is TRBJ2-1; 11 bases line up with TRBD2. The CDR3 covers 14 residues. The V gene end was trimmed by 5 bases and the J gene end by 8 bases; junction bases not matched to a gene: 8. Germline V CDR1 and CDR2: SQVTM, ANQGSEA. The CDR3 protein is CSVSGTSGGYEQFF. In DNA, the CDR3 is TGCAGCGTTTCTGGGACTAGCGGTGGGTATGAGCAGTTCTTC.

The chain recombines TRBV11-3 with TRBJ2-5, with 9 bases lining up with TRBD2. V gave up 3 bases and J gave up 5 bases; unmatched junction bases: 13. Germline V CDR1 and CDR2: SGHNT, YENEEA. CDR3 length equals 17 residues. Here the CDR3 DNA reads TGTGCCAGCAGCTTCGGTACACAAGCGGGGGGTGTGGAGACCCAGTACTTC. Protein product: CASSFGTQAGGVETQYF. Complete variable domain (other parts from reference TRBV11-3 and TRBJ2-5): EAGVVQSPRYKIIEKKQPVAFWCNPISGHNTLYWYLQNLGQGPELLIRYENEEAVDDSQLPKDRFSAERLKGVDSTLKIQPAELGDSAVYLCASSFGTQAGGVETQYFGPGTRLLVL.

This clone was seen more than once but under ten times. This chain uses TRBV7-9 with TRBJ2-7, with D possibly TRBD2 on 5 matching bases. Germline V gene data show CDR1 as SEHNR and CDR2 as FQNEAQ (reference sequence). Trimming took 1 base from V and 7 from J, leaving 14 bases between them. The CDR3 is 14 residues long. This chain's CDR3 is CASSLDVPTGEQYF. In DNA form, the CDR3 reads TGTGCCAGCAGCTTAGACGTCCCCACGGGGGAGCAGTACTTC.

The CDR3 DNA reads as TGCGCCAGCAGCCAAGGGAGTTTCAGTCTCACTAATGAAAAACTGTTTTTT. It yields the protein CASSQGSFSLTNEKLFF. V and J are TRBV4-3 and TRBJ1-4, with D unresolved. CDR3 length equals 17 residues. V lost 1 base to trimming and J lost 2 bases, with 14 bases between them. The germline V gene encodes CDR1 LGHNA and CDR2 YSLEER.

The chain carries TRBV7-9 and TRBJ1-4; the match to TRBD1 covers 9 bases. The CDR3 extends over 13 amino acids. CDR1 SEHNR and CDR2 FQNEAQ come from the germline V gene (reference sequence). The J segment lost 6 bases and the V segment lost 5 bases, leaving 1 base of the junction unmatched. The CDR3 coding sequence is TGTGCCAGCAGCAGGACAGGGGATGAAAAACTGTTTTTT. Its protein is CASSRTGDEKLFF.

Here the CDR3 DNA reads TGTGCCAGCAGTTTATCTGGGTCCATGAACACTGAAGCTTTCTTT. Translating it yields CASSLSGSMNTEAFF. The V gene is TRBV28, the J gene TRBJ1-1; no reliable D call. The CDR3 sequence is 15 residues long. V dropped 1 base and J dropped 0 bases, with 9 bases sitting between them. Looked up from germline, CDR1 is MDHEN and CDR2 is SYDVKM. Variable domain in full (rest from reference TRBV28 and TRBJ1-1): DVKVTQSSRYLVKRTGEKVFLECVQDMDHENMFWYRQDPGLGLRLIYFSYDVKMKEKGDIPEGYSVSREKKERFSLILESASTNQTSMYLCASSLSGSMNTEAFFGQGTRLTVV.

This clone was picked up a small number of times. This chain uses TRBV10-1 with TRBJ2-3; D gene unclear. This CDR3 has 12 residues. Trimming stripped 4 bases from V and 5 bases from J, with 7 bases between. Per germline, CDR1 WNHNN and CDR2 SYGVQD (reference sequence). The CDR3 is CASSAQEDTQYF. CDR3 nucleotides: TGCGCCAGCAGTGCCCAAGAAGATACGCAGTATTTT.

J is TRBJ2-1 and V is TRBV5-8; D might be TRBD2 (6 bases). CDR3 size: 14 residues. V was cut by 4 bases and J by 13 bases, with 21 bases left in between. Germline lookup yields CDR1 SGHTS and CDR2 YDEGEE. The CDR3 DNA reads as TGTGCCAGCAGCCCGCGGGGCGGGCCTACCCCCCAGTTCTTC. Encoded protein: CASSPRGGPTPQFF.

This chain connects TRBV27 to TRBJ2-6, with unresolved D. From germline, CDR1 is MNHEY and CDR2 SMNVEV (reference sequence). The CDR3 contains 18 residues. Trimming left V 2 bases short and J 0 bases short, with 14 bases between. The CDR3: CASSLRADSSSGANVLTF. The CDR3 DNA is TGTGCCAGCAGTTTAAGAGCCGACTCCAGCTCTGGGGCCAACGTCCTGACTTTC.